The text below deals with one T cell receptor (beta chain). This clone showed up just once. What this receptor recognizes is not known. No much larger clone exists at a distance of one base, and base qualities are not known. The immunoSEQ Assay, a bias-controlled multiplex PCR, was used to amplify TCRbeta CDR3 regions from genomic DNA. The study's own analysis went as follows. Nucleated cell counts per sample were estimated from amplification of reference gene primers within the assay. To quantify the absolute abundance of each unique TCRbeta CDR3 rearrangement, sequence reads were collapsed and filtered. For each sample, productive Simpson clonality was calculated as the square root of Simpson's diversity index across productive rearrangements. TCRdb re-hosts the immuneACCESS table, in-frame sequences only. Its copies lack some clones; in the studies checked, an unresolved V gene accounts for under half of them, and the cause for the rest is not known. V, J and clone size were drawn from that table, and D and trimming were deduced from the DNA. For this sample there are about 110,000 clones; 69% appear just once. The top ten hold approximately 5.9% of the sample.

The CDR3 contains 13 residues, cysteine and phenylalanine counted. The only DNA kept is the CDR3, 39 bases in frame from the first base. The sample comes from a study of blood T cell repertoires in COVID-19 (dated by TCRdb to 2020 to 2022). In the study overall: Samples covering the acute and convalescent phases of COVID-19 were provided by collaborators in the United States, Italy and Spain. The prospective study material was composed of cDNA or gDNA derived from T cells, B-cell-depleted T cells, or PBMCs. The dataset comprised deeply sampled blood TCRbeta repertoires from subjects exposed to, actively infected with, or recovered from COVID-19. The repertoires were released in a freely available public database meant as a resource for research on the immune response to SARS-CoV-2. The samples were drawn from two sources: the first 160 participants of the ongoing ImmuneRACE study, and approximately 1,300 subjects contributed by 6 global collaborators. Nearly every sample came with metadata listing a de-identified subject ID, COVID-19 status, age in years and sex. HLA class I and class II types, where available, came from metadata supplied by the sample provider rather than from assay-based typing.

The investigation overall reported the following: The amount of clinical and demographic metadata varied by source and participant and was provided uncurated.

Each collaborating institution followed its own protocols to collect whole blood in K2EDTA tubes. For TCRbeta analysis, collaborators shipped samples as frozen whole blood, isolated PBMCs, or DNA extracted from either of those sample types. Specimen: peripheral blood. The sequence was obtained from a man older than 75 with acute or convalescent COVID-19. The V and J segments used are TRBV23-1 and TRBJ2-5; the best D guess is TRBD1, with 6 bases matching. TRBV23-1 is known as an ORF, though its function is uncertain. The encoded CDR3 is CCAWGLYQETQYF. The DNA sequence is as follows: TGCTGCGCTTGGGGGCTTTACCAAGAGACCCAGTACTTC.